This T cell receptor (beta chain) was sequenced for a study of metastatic and nonmetastatic thyroid tumors. Whole-study findings and limits: Benign nodules were reported to have significantly lower TCR beta diversity than malignant thyroid tumors, in blood and tumor.

No treatment of any kind had been given to any patient before thyroid surgery. MiXCR reprocessed the PCR reads for TCRdb. The table lists 30,000 to 45,000 clones, around 20% of them singletons. This clone is a singleton in its sample. The antigen remains undetermined. This may come from a read error, since a much larger clone is one base off. J gave up 5 bases and V 1 base, and 13 bases lay outside the gene matches. CDR3 length: 17 amino acids. The germline gives CDR1 SGHDN, CDR2 FVKESK. J is TRBJ2-5 and V is TRBV14; TRBD2 matches at 7 bases. The specimen sequenced was blood. The sequence was obtained from a female donor with papillary thyroid cancer or a benign thyroid nodule (not recorded which). Some clones in this sample may be carry-over from other donors' samples. The CDR3 sequence: CASSQGLGGSTCETQYF. CDR3 sequence (DNA): TGTGCCAGCAGCCAAGGCCTGGGGGGGTCTACGTGTGAGACCCAGTACTTC.